This T cell receptor (beta chain) was profiled in a study of OX40 agonist ivuxolimab in advanced cancers. Germline V CDR1 and CDR2: SGHRS, YFSETQ. CDR3 length equals 14 residues. The V end lost 2 bases, the J end lost 3 bases, and 10 bases lay between the germline ends. Using immunoSEQ multiplex PCR, the repertoire was profiled, and TCRdb retains in-frame clones only, with some absent. Of roughly 64,000 clones in the sample, about four fifths were seen once. Study-wide results and caveats: Relatively little clonal expansion, among the lowest observed, appeared in partial responders at 0.1-3.0 mg/kg.

Turning to this clone: Its cognate antigen is unknown.

This receptor was taken from an adult with an advanced solid tumor such as melanoma, head and neck, liver or kidney cancer. The sequencing used CD4+ or CD8+ T cells sorted from blood, collected in a trial of the OX40 agonist ivuxolimab. The chain has TRBV5-1 and TRBJ2-3; D is possibly TRBD2 (6 bases). CDR3 sequence reads: CASSFGGRTDTQYF. The CDR3 coding sequence is TGCGCCAGCAGCTTTGGGGGGAGGACAGATACGCAGTATTTT.